This T cell receptor beta chain stems from a study of OX40 agonist ivuxolimab in advanced cancers. General observations from the study: The authors did not determine the antigen specificity of the expanded peripheral T cells.

The V end lost 1 base, the J end lost 2 bases, and 9 bases lay between the germline ends. The CDR3 loop spans 14 amino acids. Germline loops: CDR1 SGHNT, CDR2 YENEEA. Produced via immunoSEQ multiplex PCR; TCRdb's table is partial and in-frame only. This sample has 42,000 or so clones, with 70% to 90% found just once. As to this clone: No antigen is known for it.

Sequences were derived from CD4+ or CD8+ T cells sorted from blood, sampled in a trial of the OX40 agonist ivuxolimab. The sequence derives from an adult with an advanced solid tumor such as melanoma, head and neck, liver or kidney cancer. The V and J genes are TRBV11-3 and TRBJ2-7; no reliable D call. CDR3 loop: CASSLASSTYEQYF. CDR3 sequence (DNA): TGTGCCAGCAGCTTAGCGAGCTCAACCTACGAGCAGTACTTC.